The entry below describes one T cell receptor beta chain. Per the authors' pipeline: Reference gene primer amplification yielded estimated nucleated cell counts. Libraries were prepared by immunoSEQ multiplex PCR; TCRdb keeps only in-frame clonotypes and omits some of them. D and trimming come from the DNA, and the V and J calls and clone size come from that table. The table has around 270,000 clones, roughly 90% seen once. The CDR3 extends over 15 amino acids. The V segment lost 6 bases and the J segment 6 bases; nucleotides outside the gene matches: 6. Germline CDR1 MNHEY, CDR2 SVGAGI. The source of the sample is a study of blood T cell repertoires in COVID-19. Study-level background: The United States, Italy and Spain provided the acute and convalescent COVID-19 samples.

Sequenced material: peripheral blood. The TCR comes from a man between 60 and 75 years old who had recovered from COVID-19. V is TRBV6-5 and J is TRBJ1-6; 9 nucleotides align to TRBD1. In DNA, the CDR3 is TGTGCCAGCAGACCAGACAGGGGGGGTAATTCACCCCTCCACTTT. This encodes CASRPDRGGNSPLHF.